Listed below are T cell receptor beta chains from one sample, sequenced in a study of blood T cell repertoires in COVID-19. Only in-frame clones appear in the TCRdb table, and some are missing; sequencing was by immunoSEQ multiplex PCR. The data show tens of thousands of clones, over 75% seen once. Sample: peripheral blood. These receptors came from a man older than 75 with acute or convalescent COVID-19. CDR3s include the opening cysteine and the closing phenylalanine or tryptophan. D genes are given only for firm matches. Expanded clones get a size class; other rows say once, few or many, or leave the size out.

clone_size j_call d_call v_call cdr3_nt cdr3_aa
NA TRBJ1-5 TRBD1 TRBV7-2 TGTGCCAGCAGCTCAGACAGGGGGTCTAAGCCCCAGCATTTT CASSSDRGSKPQHF
NA TRBJ2-1 NA TRBV12-3/TRBV12-4 TGTGCCAGCCGAGGGAGAGGGTACAATGAGCAGTTCTTC CASRGRGYNEQFF
NA TRBJ2-2 NA TRBV11-1 TGTGCCAGCAGCTTTTTCTCCAGGGGAGTCTCCGGGGAGCTGTTTTTT CASSFFSRGVSGELFF
once TRBJ1-6 NA TRBV10-3 TGTGCCTCGGGCGGGGGGCAAGGATCACCCCTCCACTTT CASGGGQGSPLHF
NA TRBJ2-5 TRBD2 TRBV3-1/TRBV3-2 TGTGCCAGCCGGACTTTGGGGGGGGAGACCCAGTACTTC CASRTLGGETQYF
NA TRBJ2-1 TRBD2 TRBV4-2 TGTGCCAGCAGCCAAGCCCAAGGGACTAGCGGGGTCAATGAGCAGTTCTTC CASSQAQGTSGVNEQFF
NA TRBJ2-1 NA TRBV19 TGTGCCAGTAGTATAGATCCTCAGGGCTCCTACAATGAGCAGTTCTTC CASSIDPQGSYNEQFF
NA TRBJ2-3 NA TRBV5-6 TGTGCCAGCAGCTTGGTTCTAGGCACAGATACGCAGTATTTT CASSLVLGTDTQYF
NA TRBJ1-1 TRBD1 TRBV19 TGTGCCAGTAGGGGGACAGGGGTAGGGGGCACTGAAGCTTTCTTT CASRGTGVGGTEAFF
NA TRBJ2-3 TRBD2 TRBV18 TGTGCCAGCTCACCACCGGGACTAGACACAGATACGCAGTATTTT CASSPPGLDTDTQYF
few TRBJ2-5 NA TRBV9 TGTGCCAGCAGCGTAGACGGGGAAGAGACCCAGTACTTC CASSVDGEETQYF
NA TRBJ1-2 NA TRBV30 TGTGCCTGGACCCGAGGAGGGCCGGGGGACTATGGCTACACCTTC CAWTRGGPGDYGYTF
NA TRBJ2-2 NA TRBV4-1 TGCGCCAGCAGCCAACGTTCCGGTGCCACCGGGGAGCTGTTTTTT CASSQRSGATGELFF
once TRBJ2-5 NA TRBV3-1/TRBV3-2 TGTGCCAGCAGCCAAGATCAGGCAGGGGAGACCCAGTACTTC CASSQDQAGETQYF
NA TRBJ2-5 NA TRBV11-2 TGTGCCAGCAGCTTAGTACATCAAGAGACCCAGTACTTC CASSLVHQETQYF
NA TRBJ2-1 TRBD2 TRBV9 TGTGCCAGCAGCGTAGCACTAGCGGGGAACAATGAGCAGTTCTTC CASSVALAGNNEQFF
NA TRBJ1-5 TRBD1 TRBV18 TGTGCCAGCTCCCCCGGGACAGCTATTAATCAGCCCCAGCATTTT CASSPGTAINQPQHF
NA TRBJ1-4 NA TRBV4-2 TGTGCCAGCAGCCGTGACGGAGGGCAGGATGAAAAACTGTTTTTT CASSRDGGQDEKLFF
few TRBJ1-2 TRBD1 TRBV6-1 TGTGCCAGCAGTGAGCGGTCAGGGGGAAGGTATGGCTACACCTTC CASSERSGGRYGYTF
once TRBJ1-4 TRBD1 TRBV18 TGTGCCAGCTCACCGGGACAGGGGGCGACTAATGAAAAACTGTTTTTT CASSPGQGATNEKLFF
NA TRBJ2-3 TRBD2 TRBV11-3 TGTGCCAGCAGCTTTTTCCTCGGCGGGGGGGGGACAGATACGCAGTATTTT CASSFFLGGGGTDTQYF
NA TRBJ2-5 TRBD2 TRBV27 TGTGCCAGCCGGGGGGAACCCCAAGAGACCCAGTACTTC CASRGEPQETQYF
NA TRBJ2-7 TRBD1 TRBV19 TGTGCCAGTAGTATAGGGACAGGGGGTTACGAGCAGTACTTC CASSIGTGGYEQYF
NA TRBJ1-3 TRBD1 TRBV5-4 TGTGCCAGCAGCTTAAGTAGAGGGACAGGCGGAAACACCATATATTTT CASSLSRGTGGNTIYF
NA TRBJ2-5 TRBD1 TRBV5-5 TGTGCCAGCAGCTTCCAGACAGGGGTTCGGGAGACCCAGTACTTC CASSFQTGVRETQYF
once TRBJ2-2 NA TRBV18 TGTGCCAGCTCACCACCGTCCGTCGACACCGGGGAGCTGTTTTTT CASSPPSVDTGELFF